This T cell receptor (beta chain) was recovered during a study of cytomegalovirus exposure and HLA in healthy donors. General study findings and limits: In an earlier analysis, in some 500 donors, most V segments appeared productive either ~87% or ~30% of the time. Later analysis showed most CMV-associated TCR beta chains appearing HLA-restricted. In a later analysis, common viral pathogens appeared linked to several of the most significant clusters. Three chains linked to CMV were shown in vitro to be specific for CMV antigens.

The CDR3 spans 16 residues. The V gene end was trimmed by 6 bases and the J gene end by 0 bases; junction bases not matched to a gene: 9. Germline CDR1 and CDR2: MNHEY and SMNVEV (reference sequence). The PCR was carried out with 60 Vbeta primers and 13 Jbeta primers. Only in-frame clones appear in the TCRdb table, and some are missing; sequencing was by immunoSEQ multiplex PCR. The repertoire includes over 120,000 clones, around 80% of them detected once, and about 2.5% sits in the top ten. Regarding this clone: What it recognizes is unknown.

This TCR was recovered from a middle-aged man in good health and CMV-seronegative. Input material: PBMCs. The genes are TRBV27 and TRBJ2-3; 7 bases fit TRBD1. The CDR3, as DNA: TGTGCCAGCAGGCGTCGGACAGGCTTTAGCACAGATACGCAGTATTTT. This sequence encodes CASRRRTGFSTDTQYF.